The 15 T cell receptor beta chains reported below all come from one sample, sequenced in a study of regulatory T cells (dated 2018 in TCRdb). General conclusions and limits of the study: Hydrophobic residues at CDR3 positions 6 and 7 were enriched in conventional CD4+ T cells from CD3G-deficient patients, suggesting more self-reactive specificities.

No antigen has been assigned to these receptors. The library came from the immunoSEQ multiplex PCR assay. In the multiplex PCR, 52 forward TRBV primers and 13 reverse TRBJ primers were used, and assay-based and computational corrections were applied for amplification bias. TCRdb obtained this table from immuneACCESS and retained in-frame rearrangements with V and J assigned. These tables miss some clones; where compared with another copy, unresolved V genes account for less than half of the shortfall, and the remainder is unexplained. The sample includes about 35,000 clones, with roughly 90% observed a single time. Jointly, the top ten make up about 2.4% of the sample. Sequenced input: conventional CD4+ T cells sorted from blood. These receptors originate from a person aged 18-35 years with CD3G deficiency.

The chain links TRBV28 to TRBJ2-1, with 7 positions matching TRBD2. The V and J ends lost 5 bases and 4 bases, in that order; junction bases with no gene match: 11. The CDR3 is made up of 16 amino acids. Germline CDR1 and CDR2: MDHEN and SYDVKM. CDR3 DNA: TGTGCCAGCAGTACTTCATTAGCGGGTAAATACAATGAGCAGTTCTTC. Translation gives CASSTSLAGKYNEQFF.

This sequence joins TRBV7-9 and TRBJ1-4; 8 bases agree with TRBD1. With V trimmed by 3 bases and J by 8 bases, 5 bases remained unmatched. Germline CDR1 is SEHNR and CDR2 is FQNEAQ (reference sequence). The CDR3 totals 14 residues. The CDR3: CASSFNDRGEKLFF. DNA of the CDR3: TGTGCCAGCAGCTTTAATGACAGGGGAGAAAAACTGTTTTTT. The full variable domain, its missing parts supplied by reference TRBV7-9 and TRBJ1-4, is DTGVSQNPRHKITKRGQNVTFRCDPISEHNRLYWYRQTLGQGPEFLTYFQNEAQLEKSRLLSDRFSAERPKGSFSTLEIQRTEQGDSAMYLCASSFNDRGEKLFFGSGTQLSVL.

The chain has TRBV10-3 and TRBJ2-7, with TRBD1 matching over 8 bases. The CDR3 is 13 amino acids. V dropped 10 bases and J dropped 6; count of bases not matched to a gene: 11. The germline CDR1 and CDR2 sequences are ENHRY and SYGVKD. CDR3 nucleotide sequence: TGTGCCAGCAGCTACAGGGGGGACGGCGAGCAGTACTTC. Amino acid sequence: CASSYRGDGEQYF.

CDR3 in amino acids: CASSLNSAGGLNTDTQYF. CDR3 DNA sequence: TGTGCCAGCAGCTTAAATTCGGCGGGGGGGCTAAACACAGATACGCAGTATTTT. The chain has TRBV7-8 and TRBJ2-3, with TRBD2 matching over 9 bases. J gave up 2 bases and V 2 bases, and 11 bases lay outside the gene matches. Germline V lookup: CDR1 SGHVS, CDR2 FQNEAQ. This CDR3 spans 18 amino acids.

This clone is a singleton in its sample. This rearrangement joins TRBV23-1 to TRBJ1-1; the D is unclear. TRBV23-1 is classed as an ORF, of uncertain function. The CDR3 extends over 12 amino acids. V was cut by 8 bases and J by 7 bases, with 14 bases left in between. The CDR3 is CASFRTADEAFF. The CDR3 coding sequence is TGCGCCAGCTTCCGGACCGCGGATGAAGCTTTCTTT.

CDR3 bases: TGTGCCAGCAGCCGGGACAGGGGGCCGGTCACAGATACGCAGTATTTT. This codes for CASSRDRGPVTDTQYF. V and J are TRBV7-9 and TRBJ2-3; the match to TRBD1 covers 12 bases. With 5 bases clipped from V and 2 bases from J, the junction kept 5 bases outside the gene matches. Germline values: CDR1 SEHNR, CDR2 FQNEAQ (reference sequence). The CDR3 has 16 amino acids.

V is TRBV28 and J is TRBJ2-1; D gene unclear. V was shortened by 5 bases and J by 12 bases, with 17 bases between the two germline ends. This CDR3 contains 13 residues. In germline, CDR1 is MDHEN, CDR2 SYDVKM. The CDR3: CASSPRGIPGQFF. CDR3 nucleotide sequence: TGTGCCAGCAGTCCCCGAGGAATACCAGGGCAGTTCTTC.

The chain couples TRBV18 to TRBJ2-1; TRBD2 matches at 7 bases. This CDR3 has 14 residues. Trimming removed 1 base from V and 5 bases from J; junction bases left unmatched: 2. The germline V gene encodes CDR1 KGHSH and CDR2 LQKENI. The CDR3 is CASSPQRGNNEQFF. CDR3 coding DNA: TGTGCCAGCTCACCACAGCGGGGAAACAATGAGCAGTTCTTC.

This sequence joins TRBV9 and TRBJ2-7; D may be TRBD1 (6 bases). Germline CDR1 is SGDLS and CDR2 is YYNGEE. V dropped 6 bases and J dropped 7 bases, with 20 bases sitting between them. The CDR3 contains 14 residues. In DNA form, the CDR3 reads TGTGCCAGCACCCTAGTTTCCGACAGGTTGGAGCAGTACTTC. This sequence encodes CASTLVSDRLEQYF.

The sample holds a few counts of this clone. CDR3 in amino acids: CASNPSGTGANVLTF. Written as DNA, the CDR3 is TGTGCCAGTAACCCATCAGGGACCGGGGCCAACGTCCTGACTTTC. V gene TRBV19 combines with J gene TRBJ2-6; either TRBD1 or TRBD2 may supply D (5 bases each). This CDR3 contains 15 residues. The germline V gene has CDR1 LNHDA and CDR2 SQIVND (reference sequence). V gave up 7 bases and J gave up 4 bases, with 14 bases separating them.

This chain uses TRBV5-1 with TRBJ2-2; unclear D gene. This CDR3 is 17 amino acids long. V shed 0 bases and J shed 1 base, with 13 bases lying between them. CDR1 is SGHRS, CDR2 YFSETQ, per germline. CDR3 residues: CASSLAPSIGNTGELFF. CDR3 nucleotide sequence: TGCGCCAGCAGCTTGGCCCCCTCGATAGGGAACACCGGGGAGCTGTTTTTT.

This chain joins TRBV7-9 and TRBJ2-3; D gene unclear. Trimming pared 5 bases from V and 6 bases from J, leaving 9 bases between. Per germline, CDR1 SEHNR and CDR2 FQNEAQ (reference sequence). This CDR3 is built from 12 residues. The CDR3 protein is CASSPSLDTQYF. In nucleotides, the CDR3 is TGTGCCAGCAGCCCCTCTTTGGATACGCAGTATTTT.

As regards this clone: One end of the junction varies from germline; a read error may be responsible. The V and J genes are TRBV5-1 and TRBJ2-7, with 7 bases that match TRBD2. CDR3 length: 15 amino acids. From germline, CDR1 is SGHRS and CDR2 YFSETQ. The CDR3 loop reads CASSPGGGDSNEQYF. In nucleotides, the CDR3 is TGCGCCAGCAGCCCCGGCGGGGGAGACTCCAACGAGCAGTACTTC.

The gene calls are TRBV28 and TRBJ2-7; a possible D gene is TRBD2 (6 bases). The CDR3 extends over 15 amino acids. CDR1 and CDR2 from the germline V gene are MDHEN and SYDVKM. Trimming removed 5 bases from V and 6 bases from J, with 20 bases in between. The CDR3 region is CASSPPPGVAAEQYF. CDR3 bases: TGTGCCAGCAGTCCCCCCCCGGGGGTTGCCGCCGAGCAGTACTTC.

The CDR3 sequence: CASSPGANVLTF. Here the CDR3 DNA reads TGTGCCAGCAGTCCTGGGGCCAACGTCCTGACTTTC. The V gene is TRBV6-6, the J gene TRBJ2-6; D gene ambiguous. The V end lost 5 bases, the J end lost 2 bases, and 1 base lay between the germline ends. This CDR3 is 12 amino acids long. Germline CDR1 and CDR2: MNHNY and SVGAGI (reference sequence).